These 27 T cell receptor beta chains were sequenced from one sample in a study of blood T cell repertoires in COVID-19. Data came from immunoSEQ multiplex PCR; TCRdb stores just in-frame clones and leaves some out. The repertoire holds 300,000 to 400,000 clones, with approximately 90% as singletons. The sample taken for sequencing was peripheral blood. Receptors originate from a man aged 25 to 40 with COVID-19, enrolled during active disease.

V usage is TRBV27 and J usage is TRBJ2-7; the match to TRBD1 covers 7 bases. The J segment lost 3 bases and the V segment lost 1 base, leaving 6 bases of the junction unmatched. Germline CDR1 MNHEY, CDR2 SMNVEV (reference sequence). This CDR3 region has 15 residues. In DNA, the CDR3 is TGTGCCAGCAGTTTATTGGGCCAGGGGGACTACGAGCAGTACTTC. Translated: CASSLLGQGDYEQYF.

This rearrangement joins TRBV11-1 to TRBJ2-5, with TRBD2 identical over 15 bases. V shed 5 bases and J 5 bases; nucleotides not matched to a gene: 6. CDR1 and CDR2 (germline): SGHAT, FQDESV (reference sequence). This CDR3 spans 16 amino acids. The CDR3: CASSPGLAGGPETQYF. The CDR3 DNA reads as TGTGCCAGCAGCCCAGGACTAGCGGGGGGGCCTGAGACCCAGTACTTC. Complete variable domain (other parts from reference TRBV11-1 and TRBJ2-5): EAEVAQSPRYKITEKSQAVAFWCDPISGHATLYWYRQILGQGPELLVQFQDESVVDDSQLPKDRFSAERLKGVDSTLKIQPAELGDSAMYLCASSPGLAGGPETQYFGPGTRLLVL.

The chain recombines TRBV27 with TRBJ1-1; maybe TRBD1 (5 bases). Trimming cost V 5 bases and J 4 bases, with 11 bases left between them. CDR3 length: 13 residues. Germline V lookup: CDR1 MNHEY, CDR2 SMNVEV (reference sequence). In DNA form, the CDR3 reads TGTGCCAGCAGTACGCAGGGAGGCACTGAAGCTTTCTTT. The encoded protein is CASSTQGGTEAFF.

This clone was seen once. V is TRBV7-2 and J is TRBJ2-2, with TRBD1 matching over 7 bases. CDR1 is SGHTA, CDR2 FQGNSA, per germline. The CDR3 extends over 15 amino acids. The V segment lost 1 base and the J segment 5 bases; nucleotides outside the gene matches: 4. CDR3 loop: CASSLVTGPTGELFF. The CDR3 DNA sequence: TGTGCCAGCAGCTTAGTGACAGGGCCGACCGGGGAGCTGTTTTTT.

In its sample, this clone was seen a few times. This chain connects TRBV5-6 to TRBJ2-1; TRBD1 aligns across 7 bases. The V and J ends lost 1 base and 2 bases, in that order; junction bases with no gene match: 6. The CDR3 spans 16 residues. Germline CDR1 reads SGHDT; CDR2 reads YYEEEE. CDR3 amino acids: CASSLSTGAAYNEQFF. The CDR3 nucleotides read TGTGCCAGCAGCTTGTCTACAGGGGCAGCCTACAATGAGCAGTTCTTC.

This clone was recorded once. This may be a read error, as it is one base from a much larger clone. The chain has TRBV3-1 (or the pseudogene TRBV3-2) and TRBJ1-3; D is unresolved. V lost 5 bases and J 4 bases, leaving 3 bases between the germline ends. Germline CDR1 reads LGHDT; CDR2 reads YNNKEL (reference sequence). The CDR3 sequence is 11 residues long. The CDR3 is CASSSGNTIYF. The CDR3 nucleotides are TGTGCCAGCAGCTCAGGAAACACCATATATTTT.

With regard to this clone: This sample includes further DNA sequences coding for the same CDR3. The chain couples TRBV18 to TRBJ2-6; D remains unclear. V lost 2 bases and J 0 bases, leaving 5 bases between the germline ends. CDR1 is KGHSH, CDR2 LQKENI, per germline. The CDR3 totals 15 residues. The CDR3 is CASSPISSGANVLTF. The DNA for the CDR3 is TGTGCCAGCTCACCAATCAGCTCTGGGGCCAACGTCCTGACTTTC.

This sequence joins TRBV12-3 or TRBV12-4 and TRBJ1-1, with D unresolved. Trimming pared 7 bases from V and 1 base from J, leaving 10 bases between. This CDR3 has 13 amino acids. This CDR3 is CASNPVPNTEAFF. Here the CDR3 DNA reads TGTGCCAGCAACCCGGTCCCGAACACTGAAGCTTTCTTT.

The chain has TRBV5-1 and TRBJ2-7; 9 positions agree with TRBD1. The germline CDR1 and CDR2 sequences are SGHRS and YFSETQ. This CDR3 comprises 15 residues. V shed 5 bases, J shed 3 bases, and the junction held 9 bases outside the gene matches. CDR3 nucleotides: TGCGCCAGCAGTCAACAGGGGGCGCAGGGCTACGAGCAGTACTTC. Residues: CASSQQGAQGYEQYF.

The J gene is TRBJ2-7, the V gene TRBV4-1, with TRBD1 matching 8 bases. The germline gives CDR1 MGHRA, CDR2 YSYEKL. V lost 1 base and J lost 2; bases outside the gene matches: 4. CDR3 length equals 15 residues. In DNA form, the CDR3 reads TGCGCCAGCAGCCAAGCTGTGGACAGGGCCTACGAGCAGTACTTC. Encoded protein: CASSQAVDRAYEQYF.

V usage is TRBV2 and J usage is TRBJ2-5, with 9 bases aligning to TRBD1. Per the germline V gene, CDR1 is SNHLY and CDR2 is FYNNEI. With V trimmed by 1 base and J by 7 bases, 4 bases remained unmatched. The CDR3 has 14 amino acids. As DNA, the CDR3 is TGTGCCAGCAGTGAAGACAGGGGGCAGGGGACCCAGTACTTC. Protein sequence: CASSEDRGQGTQYF.

V gene TRBV24-1 combines with J gene TRBJ2-1; 9 bases line up with TRBD1. V trimming: 4 bases; J trimming: 0 bases; junction bases outside the gene matches: 6. Germline lookup yields CDR1 KGHDR and CDR2 SFDVKD. The length of the CDR3 is 17 residues. The CDR3 nucleotides are TGTGCCACCAGTGACCGGACAGGGGTAGGCTCCTACAATGAGCAGTTCTTC. Protein: CATSDRTGVGSYNEQFF.

The J gene is TRBJ1-1, the V gene TRBV4-1; a weak D match, TRBD1 (6 bases). V lost 4 bases and J 0 bases, leaving 9 bases between the germline ends. Germline lookup yields CDR1 MGHRA and CDR2 YSYEKL. The CDR3 is made up of 14 amino acids. The DNA for the CDR3 is TGCGCCAGCAGCCCACAGGGTGTGAACACTGAAGCTTTCTTT. This gives the protein CASSPQGVNTEAFF.

This clone appeared a single time. The chain uses TRBV30 and TRBJ1-6; weak D call: TRBD1 (5 bases). Germline V gives CDR1 GTSNPN, CDR2 SVGIG (reference sequence). Deletions cut 0 bases from V and 5 bases from J, with 14 bases between. The CDR3 consists of 16 residues. In DNA, the CDR3 is TGTGCCTGGAGTGTAACGGGGCGGGAAGATAATTCACCCCTCCACTTT. Its protein product is CAWSVTGREDNSPLHF.

The rearrangement uses TRBV18 and TRBJ1-2; D possibly corresponds to TRBD1 (6 bases). V was trimmed by 3 bases and J by 2 bases, leaving 7 bases between them. Germline values: CDR1 KGHSH, CDR2 LQKENI. This CDR3 has 13 residues. The CDR3 DNA reads TGTGCCAGCTCACCCACAGGGAACTATGGCTACACCTTC. It encodes CASSPTGNYGYTF.

This clone was recorded once. This rearrangement joins TRBV7-2 to TRBJ2-3; 8 nucleotides align to TRBD2. Germline V CDR1 and CDR2: SGHTA, FQGNSA. The junction had 3 bases not matched to a gene; V was cut back by 6 bases and J by 1 base. The CDR3 runs 14 residues. The CDR3 DNA reads TGTGCCAGCAGGAACGGGGGGGGCACAGATACGCAGTATTTT. This gives the protein CASRNGGGTDTQYF.

This clone was detected once. This rearrangement joins TRBV11-1 to TRBJ1-5, with 7 bases aligning to TRBD1. The V and J ends lost 5 bases and 3 bases, in that order; junction bases with no gene match: 7. The CDR3 extends over 15 amino acids. The germline V gene encodes CDR1 SGHAT and CDR2 FQDESV (reference sequence). The DNA for the CDR3 is TGTGCCAGCAGCCGGGACAGAGTCGACAATCAGCCCCAGCATTTT. It encodes CASSRDRVDNQPQHF.

The rearrangement uses TRBV5-1 and TRBJ2-2, with 9 nucleotides matching TRBD1. The CDR3 covers 19 residues. Germline V CDR1 and CDR2: SGHRS, YFSETQ. V was pared by 0 bases and J by 1 base, with 10 bases of the junction left unmatched. CDR3: CASSLAILQGARNTGELFF. In DNA form, the CDR3 reads TGCGCCAGCAGCTTGGCAATATTACAGGGGGCTCGGAACACCGGGGAGCTGTTTTTT. Looking up the rest from reference TRBV5-1 and TRBJ2-2 gives the full variable domain: KAGVTQTPRYLIKTRGQQVTLSCSPISGHRSVSWYQQTPGQGLQFLFEYFSETQRNKGNFPGRFSGRQFSNSRSEMNVSTLELGDSALYLCASSLAILQGARNTGELFFGEGSRLTVL.

This clone was counted between two and nine times. This chain links TRBV28 with TRBJ1-2; D gene unclear. The CDR3 sequence is 16 residues long. Deletions cut 4 bases from V and 8 bases from J, with 23 bases between. Germline lookup yields CDR1 MDHEN and CDR2 SYDVKM. The CDR3 nucleotides are TGTGCCAGCAGTTCGGTACCTTCTTACCTGGCGGTGGGCTACACCTTC. It translates to CASSSVPSYLAVGYTF.

V and J are TRBV14 and TRBJ2-6; 8 nucleotides agree with TRBD2. The junction had 11 bases not matched to a gene; V was cut back by 4 bases and J by 0 bases. Germline-derived CDR1 and CDR2 are SGHDN and FVKESK. The CDR3 has 19 residues. The CDR3 region has the DNA TGTGCCAGCAGCCCGGGGGGGGGACTGTCCCTCTCTGGGGCCAACGTCCTGACTTTC. This encodes CASSPGGGLSLSGANVLTF.

This rearrangement joins TRBV7-9 to TRBJ2-7; tentative D call: TRBD2 (5 bases). Deletions cut 3 bases from V and 5 bases from J, with 26 bases between. Germline V CDR1 and CDR2: SEHNR, FQNEAQ (reference sequence). The CDR3 is 18 residues long. The CDR3 DNA sequence: TGTGCCAGCAGCTTCAACCTACGACCCCTTGAGGGAAGGAACGAGCAGTACTTC. It is translated as CASSFNLRPLEGRNEQYF.

The sample holds one count of this clone. The genes are TRBV25-1 and TRBJ1-2, with 9 bases matching TRBD1. After removal of 1 base from V and 7 bases from J, the junction contained 7 bases not matched to a gene. Germline V CDR1 and CDR2: MGHDK, SYGVNS. The CDR3 totals 15 residues. The CDR3 nucleotides are TGTGCCAGCAGTGAATCTCTACAGGGGGCTCTTGGCTACACCTTC. Protein: CASSESLQGALGYTF.

A single count supports this clone. The CDR3 is CASRFRGDTGELFF. For the CDR3, the DNA is TGTGCCAGCAGATTCAGGGGCGACACCGGGGAGCTGTTTTTT. The chain couples TRBV7-2 to TRBJ2-2; TRBD1 is a possible D gene (6 bases). V lost 6 bases and J lost 3, with 11 bases in between. CDR3 length: 14 amino acids. CDR1 is SGHTA, CDR2 FQGNSA, per germline. Combining the CDR3 with reference TRBV7-2 and TRBJ2-2 gives the whole variable domain GAGVSQSPSNKVTEKGKDVELRCDPISGHTALYWYRQSLGQGLEFLIYFQGNSAPDKSGLPSDRFSAERTGGSVSTLTIQRTQQEDSAVYLCASRFRGDTGELFFGEGSRLTVL.

This chain joins TRBV5-5 and TRBJ1-3; 8 bases align to TRBD1. Germline V lookup: CDR1 SGHKS, CDR2 YYEKEE (reference sequence). The CDR3 contains 14 residues. The J segment lost 2 bases and the V segment lost 2 bases, leaving 0 bases of the junction unmatched. The CDR3 sequence: CASSLQGAGNTIYF. CDR3 sequence (DNA): TGTGCCAGCAGCTTACAGGGGGCTGGAAACACCATATATTTT.

The chain links TRBV29-1 to TRBJ1-2; 11 bases are a match to TRBD1. The CDR3 is 16 amino acids. CDR1 and CDR2 (germline): SQVTM, ANQGSEA. J gave up 3 bases and V 4 bases, and 10 bases lay outside the gene matches. The CDR3 sequence: CSVGPYLGQGDYGYTF. Written as DNA, the CDR3 is TGCAGCGTTGGCCCATACCTGGGACAGGGGGACTATGGCTACACCTTC.

The chain uses TRBV18 and TRBJ2-2, with TRBD1 matching over 7 bases. Trimming took 4 bases from V and 0 from J; bases not matched to a gene: 5. CDR1 is KGHSH, CDR2 LQKENI, per germline. This CDR3 has 16 amino acids. The CDR3 spells CASSLSTGANTGELFF. The CDR3 DNA reads TGTGCCAGCTCACTCTCTACAGGGGCGAACACCGGGGAGCTGTTTTTT.

The rearrangement uses TRBV10-2 and TRBJ2-5, with TRBD2 matching 7 bases. Trimming removed 2 bases from V and 5 bases from J; junction bases left unmatched: 8. Per the germline V gene, CDR1 is WSHSY and CDR2 is SAAADI. The CDR3 runs to 15 residues. This CDR3 is CASSEKAGVGETQYF. Written as DNA, the CDR3 is TGCGCCAGCAGTGAGAAGGCGGGGGTCGGCGAGACCCAGTACTTC.